Listed below are T cell receptor beta chains from one sample, sequenced in a study of T-cell memory formation after mild COVID-19. TCRdb analysed the 5' RACE reads with MiXCR anew, one entry per CDR3 protein. The sample lists under 200,000 distinct CDR3 sequences, 30% to 35% occurring once. Sequencing was done on a sample of PBMCs or a T cell subset sorted from them (not recorded which). These receptors originate from an adult woman who had mild COVID-19 (a few samples of this study predate the infection). Cell type and time point are not known. CDR3s include the opening cysteine and the closing phenylalanine or tryptophan. Each record gives: D gene, CDR3 length, V gene, J gene, clone size, CDR3 protein, CDR3 DNA. The D gene is left open where the match is weak. Clone size, where shown, is once, few, many, or a class for clones that have expanded.

>.|16|TRBV4-1|TRBJ1-1|.
CASSQDRWGPTSEAFF
TGCGCCAGCAGCCAAGATCGATGGGGGCCGACATCTGAAGCTTTCTTT
>.|17|TRBV7-6|TRBJ1-3|.
CASSWGGRTRSGNTIYF
TGTGCCAGCAGCTGGGGGGGCCGGACACGCTCTGGAAACACCATATATTTT
>.|11|TRBV29-1|TRBJ2-2|few
CSVLYTGELFF
TGCAGCGTGTTATACACCGGGGAGCTGTTTTTT
>.|15|TRBV6-1|TRBJ2-1|.
CASSDTVGPLNEQFF
TGTGCCAGCAGTGACACCGTCGGCCCCCTCAATGAGCAGTTCTTC
>.|13|TRBV6-5|TRBJ1-6|.
CASSQGQPAPLHF
TGTGCCAGCAGTCAAGGACAACCCGCACCCCTCCACTTT
>.|12|TRBV20-1|TRBJ2-7|.
CSARQGTYEQYF
TGCAGTGCTAGACAGGGCACCTACGAGCAGTACTTC
>TRBD1|15|TRBV12-3/TRBV12-4|TRBJ2-7|.
CASSLAGQGEYEQYF
TGTGCCAGCAGTTTAGCTGGACAGGGAGAATACGAGCAGTACTTC
>.|13|TRBV23-1|TRBJ1-5|.
CASTQGSNQPQHF
TGCGCCAGCACCCAGGGTAGCAATCAGCCCCAGCATTTT
>.|14|TRBV7-2|TRBJ2-3|.
CASSQIGGADTQYF
TGTGCCAGCAGCCAGATCGGTGGGGCAGATACGCAGTATTTT
>TRBD1|14|TRBV5-1|TRBJ1-2|many
CASSSEGTGYGYTF
TGCGCCAGCAGCTCGGAGGGGACAGGGTATGGCTACACCTTC
>.|14|TRBV5-4|TRBJ2-5|few
CASSLARGQETQYF
TGTGCCAGCAGTTTAGCGAGGGGCCAAGAGACCCAGTACTTC
>.|14|TRBV20-1|TRBJ2-3|few
CSARMAAETDTQYF
TGCAGTGCTAGGATGGCGGCGGAGACAGATACGCAGTATTTT
>.|13|TRBV5-4|TRBJ1-1|.
CASSPGWDTEAFF
TGTGCCAGCAGCCCGGGATGGGACACTGAAGCTTTCTTT